A single T cell receptor beta chain is shown here with its context. What it recognizes is unknown. Primers used in a second PCR of about 6 to 12 cycles were a sample-barcoded 5' primer and a J-beta primer mix. Every cDNA molecule bore a tag from a template-switch adaptor containing 12 random nucleotides. From the 5' RACE reads, TCRdb called clonotypes with MiXCR, one entry per CDR3 protein. The top ten hold 2% to 2.5% of the sample, which has about 1.8 million distinct CDR3 sequences, roughly 50% seen once. The entry originates in a study of blood T cells in healthy people across ages. The study, taken as a whole, reports: Age advanced and TCR beta diversity per million T cells fell, roughly linearly. There was a strong correlation between TCR beta diversity and naive T cell percentage.

The CDR3 loop spans 12 amino acids. The V end was cut by 3 bases, the J end by 8 bases, with 8 bases between. The germline CDR1 and CDR2 sequences are SGHDN and FVKESK. This receptor was identified in a middle-aged woman in good health. The sequencing input was blood. This chain uses TRBV14 with TRBJ2-1, with a possible D match to TRBD1 (6 bases). The CDR3 region is CASSQGAYEQFF. CDR3 DNA sequence: TGTGCCAGCAGCCAGGGGGCATATGAGCAGTTCTTC.